A selection of T cell receptor beta chains follows, all from one sample in a study of T cells in Graves' hyperthyroidism and ophthalmopathy. TCRdb passed the multiplex PCR reads through MiXCR, listing each CDR3 protein once. This table has under 400,000 distinct CDR3 sequences, about 15% appearing once. Material for sequencing was blood. The receptors were gathered from a man aged 25-45 years with Graves' hyperthyroidism. Each CDR3 is given with its conserved first and last residue. A D gene is named only where the DNA matches it firmly. Rows may omit the clone size; those that give it use once, few, many or a size class.

CDR3	DNA	J	size	D	V
CASRPTSGMVYEQYF	TGTGCCAGCAGGCCAACTAGCGGGATGGTCTACGAGCAGTACTTC	TRBJ2-7	NA	TRBD2	TRBV11-3
CASSQGRRANSYTEAFF	TGTGCCAGCAGCCAGGGGCGCCGGGCCAATTCTTACACTGAAGCTTTCTTT	TRBJ1-1	NA	NA	TRBV11-2
CASRSGTASLGGYTF	TGCGCCAGCAGATCCGGGACAGCATCGTTAGGTGGCTACACCTTC	TRBJ1-2	few	TRBD1	TRBV5-1
CASSLLLPTGGIDEQYF	TGTGCCAGCAGTCTCCTCTTACCGACAGGGGGCATAGACGAGCAGTACTTC	TRBJ2-7	many	TRBD1	TRBV12-3/TRBV12-4
CASSLRGRGNEQFF	TGTGCCAGCAGCTTAAGGGGAAGAGGGAATGAGCAGTTCTTC	TRBJ2-1	few	NA	TRBV11-3
CASSPGTGGVWEETQYF	TGTGCCAGCAGTCCCGGGACAGGGGGCGTGTGGGAAGAGACCCAGTACTTC	TRBJ2-5	NA	TRBD1	TRBV2
CASSFSGGGYNEQFF	TGCGCCAGCAGCTTTAGCGGGGGGGGCTACAATGAGCAGTTCTTC	TRBJ2-1	many	TRBD2	TRBV5-1
CASRTGYDITEAFF	TGTGCCAGCAGGACAGGGTACGACATCACTGAAGCTTTCTTT	TRBJ1-1	many	TRBD1	TRBV6-1
CASTLDGDDEQYF	TGTGCCAGCACGCTGGACGGAGATGACGAGCAGTACTTC	TRBJ2-7	many	NA	TRBV2
CATSPGQSADTQYF	TGTGCCACCAGTCCGGGACAGAGTGCAGATACGCAGTATTTT	TRBJ2-3	few	TRBD1	TRBV24-1
CASIRQMNTEAFF	TGTGCCAGCATTCGACAGATGAACACTGAAGCTTTCTTT	TRBJ1-1	many	NA	TRBV28
CSARLGARNQPQHF	TGCAGTGCTAGGTTGGGTGCACGCAATCAGCCCCAGCATTTT	TRBJ1-5	NA	NA	TRBV20-1
CASSLTRGNQPQHF	TGTGCCAGCAGCCTGACTCGCGGCAATCAGCCCCAGCATTTT	TRBJ1-5	many	NA	TRBV27
CASSEGAGPTEQYF	TGTGCCAGCAGTGAAGGTGCAGGACCTACGGAGCAGTACTTC	TRBJ2-7	many	NA	TRBV2
CASSELGYEKLFF	TGTGCCAGCAGTGAACTAGGGTATGAAAAACTGTTTTTT	TRBJ1-4	many	NA	TRBV2
CASSLPFTGELFF	TGTGCCAGCAGCTTGCCCTTCACCGGGGAGCTGTTTTTT	TRBJ2-2	many	NA	TRBV7-2
CASTASSYNEQFF	TGTGCCAGTACGGCAAGCTCCTACAATGAGCAGTTCTTC	TRBJ2-1	NA	NA	TRBV19
CASSLVGTSANTGELFF	TGTGCCAGCAGCTTGGTAGGGACCAGCGCGAACACCGGGGAGCTGTTTTTT	TRBJ2-2	many	NA	TRBV5-6
CASSSGQGWGYNEQFF	TGCGCCAGCAGCTCCGGACAGGGATGGGGCTACAATGAGCAGTTCTTC	TRBJ2-1	NA	TRBD1	TRBV5-1